The subject of this entry is one TCR beta chain. Vbeta (60) and Jbeta (13) primers were used in the PCR. Method: immunoSEQ multiplex PCR; TCRdb's copy keeps in-frame clones and lacks some. The table includes about 150,000 clones, roughly 79% detected once. The sample originates from a study of cytomegalovirus exposure and HLA in healthy donors. This TCR was recovered from a man between 18 and 35 years old in good health and CMV-seronegative. Sequencing used PBMCs.

CDR3 region: CASSLETGGTEAFF. The CDR3 DNA follows: TGTGCCAGCAGCTTGGAAACAGGGGGTACTGAAGCTTTCTTT. The chain recombines TRBV5-4 with TRBJ1-1, with TRBD1 matching 8 bases. The germline V gene has CDR1 SGHNT and CDR2 YYREEE (reference sequence). There are 14 residues in the CDR3. V shed 0 bases and J 5 bases; nucleotides not matched to a gene: 3.